This is a list of T cell receptor beta chains from one sample in a study of shared clonotypes between healthy human individuals. The protocol was immunoSEQ multiplex PCR, while the TCRdb copy is restricted to in-frame clones and leaves out a portion. The sample lists some 660,000 clones, 73% occurring once. The sample was memory CD4+ T cells sorted from blood. Receptor source: a woman in her twenties or thirties in good health. The CDR3 runs from the conserved cysteine through the conserved F or W. D genes are given only for firm matches. The size entry is marked missing in some rows and otherwise reads once, few, many or a size class.

CASSQGVLAGGRETQYF	TGCGCCAGCAGCCAAGGGGTTCTAGCGGGAGGTCGGGAGACCCAGTACTTC	TRBV4-1	-	TRBD2	TRBJ2-5
CASSLARPPYEQYF	TGTGCCAGCAGCTTGGCGCGGCCTCCCTACGAGCAGTACTTC	TRBV5-4	-	-	TRBJ2-7
CASTERWGTRKAFF	TGTGCCAGCACCGAAAGATGGGGGACGAGAAAGGCTTTCTTT	TRBV28	-	-	TRBJ1-1
CASSKRLEGELFF	TGTGCCAGCAGCAAAAGGCTAGAGGGGGAGCTGTTTTTT	TRBV11-3	-	-	TRBJ2-2
CASSLRLAGGNTGELFF	TGTGCCAGCAGCTTAAGACTAGCGGGAGGGAACACCGGGGAGCTGTTTTTT	TRBV7-6	-	TRBD2	TRBJ2-2
CASSSGLAGARETQYF	TGTGCCAGCAGCTCCGGACTAGCGGGAGCTAGGGAGACCCAGTACTTC	TRBV5-8	-	TRBD2	TRBJ2-5
CASSQQGATLNQPQHF	TGTGCCAGCAGCCAACAAGGAGCCACATTGAATCAGCCCCAGCATTTT	TRBV7-8	-	-	TRBJ1-5
CASSRMGYEQYF	TGCGCCAGCAGCCGGATGGGGTACGAGCAGTACTTC	TRBV5-1	-	-	TRBJ2-7
CASSLLAGGLETQYF	TGTGCCAGCAGTTTACTAGCGGGAGGGTTAGAGACCCAGTACTTC	TRBV6-5	-	TRBD2	TRBJ2-5
CASSLVGTVSSYEQYF	TGTGCCAGCAGCTTAGTGGGGACCGTTAGCTCCTACGAGCAGTACTTC	TRBV11-2	-	-	TRBJ2-7
CASRIGAGANVLTF	TGTGCCAGCAGGATCGGTGCTGGGGCCAACGTCCTGACTTTC	TRBV6-1	-	-	TRBJ2-6
CAIGVSPGQGHEQYF	TGTGCCATCGGTGTCTCCCCGGGACAGGGCCACGAGCAGTACTTC	TRBV10-3	-	TRBD1	TRBJ2-7
CASSLRGDRERETQYF	TGTGCCAGCAGCTTAAGGGGGGACAGGGAGAGGGAGACCCAGTACTTC	TRBV11-2	few	TRBD1	TRBJ2-5
CASSDGMHNEQFF	TGCGCCAGCAGCGACGGGATGCACAATGAGCAGTTCTTC	TRBV5-1	-	-	TRBJ2-1
CASSSRTEGYGYTF	TGTGCCAGCAGCTCCCGGACAGAAGGCTATGGCTACACCTTC	TRBV13	-	-	TRBJ1-2
CASSFLPYTEAFF	TGTGCCAGCAGTTTTCTCCCCTACACTGAAGCTTTCTTT	TRBV27	-	-	TRBJ1-1